This note documents a single T cell receptor beta chain sequence. As yet, its antigen is unknown. Healthy donors of bone marrow made up the group. The data are from a study of cytomegalovirus exposure and HLA in healthy donors. The PCR was carried out with 60 Vbeta primers and 13 Jbeta primers. The repertoire was sequenced with immunoSEQ multiplex PCR; TCRdb's copy has only in-frame clones and lacks some. The sample includes roughly 100,000 clones, 70% to 80% seen only once; the top ten take approximately 0.74%. Study outcomes and limitations: Clonal expansion, a later analysis showed, was greater in HLA-associated TCR beta chains than in equally common others. A later analysis linked a missense variant in DCLRE1C to the trimming of TCR beta V and J genes.

CDR1 is SGHAT and CDR2 is FQNNGV in the germline V gene. Trimming removed 3 bases at V and 2 bases at J, with 8 bases between. This CDR3 comprises 13 residues. This chain connects TRBV11-2 to TRBJ2-7; D gene uncertain. The clonotype was recovered from a boy aged 5-17 years in good health and CMV-seronegative. Input material: PBMCs. Written as DNA, the CDR3 is TGTGCCAGCAGCTTGGCACAGACCTACGAGCAGTACTTC. Translating it yields CASSLAQTYEQYF. The variable domain in full, completed from reference TRBV11-2 and TRBJ2-7, reads EAGVAQSPRYKIIEKRQSVAFWCNPISGHATLYWYQQILGQGPKLLIQFQNNGVVDDSQLPKDRFSAERLKGVDSTLKIQPAKLEDSAVYLCASSLAQTYEQYFGPGTRLTVT.